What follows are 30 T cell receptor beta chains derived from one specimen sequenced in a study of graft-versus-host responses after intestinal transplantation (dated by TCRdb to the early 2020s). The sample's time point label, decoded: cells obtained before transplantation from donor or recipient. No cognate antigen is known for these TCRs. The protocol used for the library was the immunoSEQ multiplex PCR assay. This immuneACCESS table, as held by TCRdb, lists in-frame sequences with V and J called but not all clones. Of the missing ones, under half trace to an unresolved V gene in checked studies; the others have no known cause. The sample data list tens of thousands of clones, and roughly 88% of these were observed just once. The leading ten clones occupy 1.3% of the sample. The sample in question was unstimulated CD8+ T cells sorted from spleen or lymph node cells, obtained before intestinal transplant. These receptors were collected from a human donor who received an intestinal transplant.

CDR3 protein: CASSLRRQENTEAFF. In DNA, the CDR3 is TGTGCCAGCAGCTTACGAAGGCAGGAGAACACTGAAGCTTTCTTT. This chain joins TRBV7-9 and TRBJ1-1, with D unresolved. There are 15 residues in the CDR3. V was pared by 2 bases and J by 1 base, with 11 bases between. Germline V gives CDR1 SEHNR, CDR2 FQNEAQ (reference sequence).

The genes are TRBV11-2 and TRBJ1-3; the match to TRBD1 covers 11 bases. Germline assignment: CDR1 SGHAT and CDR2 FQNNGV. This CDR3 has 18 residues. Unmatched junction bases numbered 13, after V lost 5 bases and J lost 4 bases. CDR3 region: CASSIRTGGVMWGNTIYF. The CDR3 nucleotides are TGTGCCAGCAGCATCCGGACAGGGGGCGTTATGTGGGGAAACACCATATATTTT.

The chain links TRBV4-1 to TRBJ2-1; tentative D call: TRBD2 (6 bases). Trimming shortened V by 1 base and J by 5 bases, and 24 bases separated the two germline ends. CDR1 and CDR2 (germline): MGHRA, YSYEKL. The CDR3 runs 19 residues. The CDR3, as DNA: TGCGCCAGCAGCCAAGTATGGCGGGGCCCACGACCGAACGACAATGAGCAGTTCTTC. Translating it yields CASSQVWRGPRPNDNEQFF.

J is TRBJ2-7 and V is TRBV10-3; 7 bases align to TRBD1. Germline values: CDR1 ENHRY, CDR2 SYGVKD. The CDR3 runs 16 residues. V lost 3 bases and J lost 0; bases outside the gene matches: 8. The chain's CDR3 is CAISDQGVLTSYEQYF. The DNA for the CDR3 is TGTGCCATCAGTGACCAGGGGGTCCTAACCTCCTACGAGCAGTACTTC.

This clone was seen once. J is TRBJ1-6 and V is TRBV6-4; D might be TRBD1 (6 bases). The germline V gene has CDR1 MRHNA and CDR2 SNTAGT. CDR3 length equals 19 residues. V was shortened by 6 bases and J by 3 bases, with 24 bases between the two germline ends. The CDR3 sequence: CASSFLIYRVSRYNSPLHF. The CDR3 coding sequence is TGTGCCAGCAGCTTCCTTATTTACAGGGTATCACGCTATAATTCACCCCTCCACTTT.

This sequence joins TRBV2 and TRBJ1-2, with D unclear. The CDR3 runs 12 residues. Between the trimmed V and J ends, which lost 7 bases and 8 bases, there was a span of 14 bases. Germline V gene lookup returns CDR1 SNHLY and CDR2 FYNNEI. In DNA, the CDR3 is TGTGCCAGCACCAGACCTGGAGGGGGCTACACCTTC. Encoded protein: CASTRPGGGYTF.

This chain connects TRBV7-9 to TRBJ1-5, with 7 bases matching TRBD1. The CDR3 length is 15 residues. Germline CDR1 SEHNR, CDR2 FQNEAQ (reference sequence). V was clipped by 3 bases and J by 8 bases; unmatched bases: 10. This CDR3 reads CASSLGTGVWEPQHF. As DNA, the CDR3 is TGTGCCAGCAGCTTGGGAACAGGGGTATGGGAGCCCCAGCATTTT.

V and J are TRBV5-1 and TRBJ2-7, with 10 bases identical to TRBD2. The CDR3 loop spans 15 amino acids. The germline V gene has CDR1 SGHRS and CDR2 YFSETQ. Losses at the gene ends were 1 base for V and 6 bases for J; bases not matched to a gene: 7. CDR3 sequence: CASSLTSGAGGEQYF. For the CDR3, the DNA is TGCGCCAGCAGCTTGACTAGCGGGGCCGGAGGCGAGCAGTACTTC.

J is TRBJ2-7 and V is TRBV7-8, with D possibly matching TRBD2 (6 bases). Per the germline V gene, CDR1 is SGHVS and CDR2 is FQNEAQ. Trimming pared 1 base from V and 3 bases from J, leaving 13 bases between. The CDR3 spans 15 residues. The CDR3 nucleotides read TGTGCCAGCAGCTTAGACGGGGGAGCAGGCTACGAGCAGTACTTC. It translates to CASSLDGGAGYEQYF.

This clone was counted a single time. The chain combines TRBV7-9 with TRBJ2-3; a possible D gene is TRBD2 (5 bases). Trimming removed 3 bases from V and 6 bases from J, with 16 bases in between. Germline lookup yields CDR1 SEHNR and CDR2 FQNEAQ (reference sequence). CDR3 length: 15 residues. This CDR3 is CASSLVPARGDTQYF. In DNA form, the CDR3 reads TGTGCCAGCAGCTTGGTCCCGGCACGAGGGGATACGCAGTATTTT. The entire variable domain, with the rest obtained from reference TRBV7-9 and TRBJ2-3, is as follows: DTGVSQNPRHKITKRGQNVTFRCDPISEHNRLYWYRQTLGQGPEFLTYFQNEAQLEKSRLLSDRFSAERPKGSFSTLEIQRTEQGDSAMYLCASSLVPARGDTQYFGPGTRLTVL.

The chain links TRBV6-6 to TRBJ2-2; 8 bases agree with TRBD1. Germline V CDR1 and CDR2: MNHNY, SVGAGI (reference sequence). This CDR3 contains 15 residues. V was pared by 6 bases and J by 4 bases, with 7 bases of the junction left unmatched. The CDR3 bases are TGTGCCAGCAGCCCCCTTGGGACAGGCACCGGGGAGCTGTTTTTT. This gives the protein CASSPLGTGTGELFF.

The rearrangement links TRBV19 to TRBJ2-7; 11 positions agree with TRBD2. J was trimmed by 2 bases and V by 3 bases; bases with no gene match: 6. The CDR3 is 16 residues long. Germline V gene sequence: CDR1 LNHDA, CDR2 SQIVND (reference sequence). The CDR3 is CASSIGPSGGPYEQYF. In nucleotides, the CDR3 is TGTGCCAGTAGTATCGGACCTAGCGGGGGGCCCTACGAGCAGTACTTC. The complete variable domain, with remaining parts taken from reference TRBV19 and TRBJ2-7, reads DGGITQSPKYLFRKEGQNVTLSCEQNLNHDAMYWYRQDPGQGLRLIYYSQIVNDFQKGDIAEGYSVSREKKESFPLTVTSAQKNPTAFYLCASSIGPSGGPYEQYFGPGTRLTVT.

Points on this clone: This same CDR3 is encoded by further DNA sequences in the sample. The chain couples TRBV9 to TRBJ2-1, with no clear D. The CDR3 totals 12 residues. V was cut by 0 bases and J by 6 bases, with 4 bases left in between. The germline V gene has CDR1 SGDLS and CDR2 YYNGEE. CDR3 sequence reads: CASSVVSNEQFF. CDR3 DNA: TGTGCCAGCAGCGTAGTTAGCAATGAGCAGTTCTTC.

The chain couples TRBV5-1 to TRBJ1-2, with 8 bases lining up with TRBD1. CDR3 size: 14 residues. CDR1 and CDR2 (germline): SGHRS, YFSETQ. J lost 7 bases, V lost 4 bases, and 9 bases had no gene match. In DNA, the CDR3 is TGCGCCAGCAGCCCAGCGACAGGGGCTCGTGGCTACACCTTC. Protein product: CASSPATGARGYTF.

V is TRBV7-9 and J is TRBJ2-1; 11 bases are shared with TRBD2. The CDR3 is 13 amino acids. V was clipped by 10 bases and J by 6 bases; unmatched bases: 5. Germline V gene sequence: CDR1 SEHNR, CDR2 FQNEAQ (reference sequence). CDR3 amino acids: CATYSGGANEQFF. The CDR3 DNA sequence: TGTGCCACCTATAGCGGGGGGGCCAATGAGCAGTTCTTC.

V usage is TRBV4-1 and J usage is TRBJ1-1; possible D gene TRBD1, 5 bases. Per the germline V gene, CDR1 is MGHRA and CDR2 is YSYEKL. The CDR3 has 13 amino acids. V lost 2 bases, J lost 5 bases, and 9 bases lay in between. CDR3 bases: TGCGCCAGCAGCCAACAGAAGGGGACTGAAGCTTTCTTT. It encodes CASSQQKGTEAFF.

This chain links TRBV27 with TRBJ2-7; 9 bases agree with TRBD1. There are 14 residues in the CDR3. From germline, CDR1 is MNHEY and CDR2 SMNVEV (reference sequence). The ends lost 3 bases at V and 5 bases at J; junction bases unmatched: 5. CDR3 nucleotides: TGTGCCAGCAGTTTCGGGGACAGGGCGGACGAGCAGTACTTC. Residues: CASSFGDRADEQYF.

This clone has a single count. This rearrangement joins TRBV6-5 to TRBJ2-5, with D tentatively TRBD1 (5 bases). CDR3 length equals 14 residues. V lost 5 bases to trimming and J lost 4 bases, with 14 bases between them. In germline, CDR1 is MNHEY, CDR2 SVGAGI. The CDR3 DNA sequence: TGTGCCAGCAGTCAAGGGGTTGGTGGAGAGACCCAGTACTTC. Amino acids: CASSQGVGGETQYF.

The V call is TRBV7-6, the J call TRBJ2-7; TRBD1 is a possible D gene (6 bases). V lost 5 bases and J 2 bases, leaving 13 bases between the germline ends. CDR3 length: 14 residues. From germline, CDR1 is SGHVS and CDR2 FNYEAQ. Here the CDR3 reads CASSHGDTAYEQYF. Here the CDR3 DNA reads TGTGCCAGCAGCCACGGGGACACGGCCTACGAGCAGTACTTC.

The CDR3 protein is CASSSVATDTQYF. The CDR3 nucleotides read TGTGCCAGTAGTTCCGTAGCAACAGATACGCAGTATTTT. The chain joins TRBV19 to TRBJ2-3; D gene uncertain. The CDR3 contains 13 residues. CDR1 and CDR2 (germline): LNHDA, SQIVND (reference sequence). V was cut by 5 bases and J by 3 bases, with 9 bases left in between.

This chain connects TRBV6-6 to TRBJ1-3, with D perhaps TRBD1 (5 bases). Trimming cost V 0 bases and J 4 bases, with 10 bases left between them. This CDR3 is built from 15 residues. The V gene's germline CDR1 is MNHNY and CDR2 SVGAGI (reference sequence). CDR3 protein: CASSYSGGIGNTIYF. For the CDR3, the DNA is TGTGCCAGCAGTTACTCCGGGGGGATCGGAAACACCATATATTTT.

This CDR3 is CASSPYRTNLNEQFF. The CDR3 DNA follows: TGTGCCAGCAGCCCTTACCGGACTAACCTGAATGAGCAGTTCTTC. The chain couples TRBV14 to TRBJ2-1; tentative D call: TRBD2 (6 bases). V lost 4 bases and J lost 7, with 17 bases in between. In germline, CDR1 is SGHDN, CDR2 FVKESK. This CDR3 region has 15 residues.

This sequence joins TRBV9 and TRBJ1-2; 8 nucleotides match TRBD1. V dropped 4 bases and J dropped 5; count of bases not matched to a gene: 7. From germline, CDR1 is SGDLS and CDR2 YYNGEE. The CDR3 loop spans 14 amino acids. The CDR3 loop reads CASSPQTGVYGYTF. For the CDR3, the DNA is TGTGCCAGCAGCCCCCAGACAGGGGTTTATGGCTACACCTTC.

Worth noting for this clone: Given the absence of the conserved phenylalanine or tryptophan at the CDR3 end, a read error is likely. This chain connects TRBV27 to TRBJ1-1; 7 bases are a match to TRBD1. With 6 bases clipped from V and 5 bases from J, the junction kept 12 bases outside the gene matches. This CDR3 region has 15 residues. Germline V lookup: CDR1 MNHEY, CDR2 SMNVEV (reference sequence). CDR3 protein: CASREGTGAGTEAFS. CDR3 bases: TGTGCCAGCAGAGAAGGAACAGGGGCCGGAACTGAAGCTTTCTCT.

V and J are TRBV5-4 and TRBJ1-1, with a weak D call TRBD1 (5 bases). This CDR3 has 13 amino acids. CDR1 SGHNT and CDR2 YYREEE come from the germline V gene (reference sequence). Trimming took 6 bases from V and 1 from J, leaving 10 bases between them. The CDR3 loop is CASNLRGNTEAFF. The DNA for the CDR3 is TGTGCCAGCAATCTAAGGGGGAACACTGAAGCTTTCTTT.

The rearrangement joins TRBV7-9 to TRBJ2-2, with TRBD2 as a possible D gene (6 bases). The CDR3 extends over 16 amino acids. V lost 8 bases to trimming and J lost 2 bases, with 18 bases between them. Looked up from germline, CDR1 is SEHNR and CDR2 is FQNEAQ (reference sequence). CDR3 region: CASFTQPGENTGELFF. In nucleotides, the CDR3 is TGTGCCAGCTTCACCCAACCGGGAGAAAACACCGGGGAGCTGTTTTTT.

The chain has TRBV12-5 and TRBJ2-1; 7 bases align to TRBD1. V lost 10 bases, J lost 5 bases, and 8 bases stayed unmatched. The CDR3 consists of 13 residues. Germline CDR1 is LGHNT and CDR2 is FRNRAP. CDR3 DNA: TGTGCTACACAAGGACAGGCAAACAATGAGCAGTTCTTC. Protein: CATQGQANNEQFF.

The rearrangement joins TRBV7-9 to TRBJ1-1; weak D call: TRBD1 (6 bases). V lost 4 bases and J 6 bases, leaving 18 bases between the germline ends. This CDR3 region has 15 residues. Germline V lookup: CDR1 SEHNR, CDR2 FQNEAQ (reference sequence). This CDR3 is CASSSPGQLIPEAFF. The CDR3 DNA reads TGTGCCAGCAGCTCGCCGGGACAACTGATACCTGAAGCTTTCTTT.

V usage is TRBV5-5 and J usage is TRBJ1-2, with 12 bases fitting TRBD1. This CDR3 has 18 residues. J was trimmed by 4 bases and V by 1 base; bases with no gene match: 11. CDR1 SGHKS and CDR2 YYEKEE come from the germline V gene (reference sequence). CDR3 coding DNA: TGTGCCAGCAGCTTGTCGCGGGACAGGGGGCGGGTTGGCTATGGCTACACCTTC. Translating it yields CASSLSRDRGRVGYGYTF.

This CDR3 is CASSPQPLPTEAFF. The CDR3 nucleotides read TGTGCCAGCAGCCCACAGCCCCTGCCAACTGAAGCTTTCTTT. The chain has TRBV7-9 and TRBJ1-1; D ambiguous. V lost 5 bases and J 5 bases, leaving 15 bases between the germline ends. CDR1 and CDR2 (germline): SEHNR, FQNEAQ (reference sequence). The CDR3 runs to 14 residues.